This T cell receptor (beta chain) was recorded in a study of spatial heterogeneity in lung cancer. Regarding the study as a whole: Circulating ubiquitous expanded tumor TCRs were observed more frequently at resection than at follow-up.

This clonotype was seen repeatedly, ten times or more. Antigen: not known. Time point: sample taken at primary tumor resection. Sequencing of whole RNA from tumor, nontumor lung or frozen PBMC involved no sorting. Samples were donated by 72 untreated early-stage non-small cell lung cancer patients. Unique molecular identifiers tagged every individual TCR cDNA molecule. TCRdb passed the 5' RACE reads through MiXCR, listing each CDR3 protein once. The sample lists approximately 49,000 distinct CDR3 sequences; about 5.8% were seen once. The CDR3 runs 16 residues. V lost 3 bases to trimming and J lost 2 bases; unmatched junction nucleotides: 7. CDR1 SNHLY and CDR2 FYNNEI come from the germline V gene.

Sequences were derived from PBMCs, sampled at surgery. The chain has TRBV2 and TRBJ2-5; 9 bases map to TRBD2. The source of this sequence is a male donor with early-stage non-small cell lung cancer. The CDR3 region is CASSDPGLAGQETQYF. The CDR3 DNA reads as TGTGCCAGCAGTGATCCGGGGCTAGCGGGACAAGAGACCCAGTACTTC.